This T cell receptor beta chain was retrieved from a study of technical replicates of blood from a handful of donors. Clones were read by immunoSEQ multiplex PCR, and TCRdb kept only the in-frame ones, dropping some. The repertoire holds over 75,000 clones, with 95% to 98% as singletons. The CDR3 is 12 amino acids. Trimming took off 6 bases at V and 2 bases at J, with 7 bases between the two ends. Germline V gene sequence: CDR1 ENHRY, CDR2 SYGVKD. The sequence came from a human donor in good health. The sample consisted of T cells isolated from PBMCs. J is TRBJ1-2 and V is TRBV10-3; D gene uncertain. In DNA, the CDR3 is TGTGCCATCAGATACGAGAACTATGGCTACACCTTC. Translation gives CAIRYENYGYTF.